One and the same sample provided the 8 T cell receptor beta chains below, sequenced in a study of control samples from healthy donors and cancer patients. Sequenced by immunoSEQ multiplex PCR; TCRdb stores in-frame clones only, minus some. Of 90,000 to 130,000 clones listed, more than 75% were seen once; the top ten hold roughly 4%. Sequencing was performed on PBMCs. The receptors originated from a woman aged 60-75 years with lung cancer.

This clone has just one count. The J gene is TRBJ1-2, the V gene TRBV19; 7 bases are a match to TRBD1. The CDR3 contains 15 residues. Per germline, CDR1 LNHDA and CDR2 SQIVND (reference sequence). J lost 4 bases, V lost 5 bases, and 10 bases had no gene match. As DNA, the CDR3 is TGTGCCAGTAGTGCCCGACAGGGTAAGGGCTATGGCTACACCTTC. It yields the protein CASSARQGKGYGYTF.

CDR3 DNA: TGTGCCAGCAGCTTAGTACTGGGCGAGGGTGGCTACACCTTC. Its protein is CASSLVLGEGGYTF. The gene calls are TRBV11-3 and TRBJ1-2; no reliable D call. The V end lost 1 base, the J end lost 7 bases, and 13 bases lay between the germline ends. The germline V gene encodes CDR1 SGHNT and CDR2 YENEEA. The CDR3 contains 14 residues.

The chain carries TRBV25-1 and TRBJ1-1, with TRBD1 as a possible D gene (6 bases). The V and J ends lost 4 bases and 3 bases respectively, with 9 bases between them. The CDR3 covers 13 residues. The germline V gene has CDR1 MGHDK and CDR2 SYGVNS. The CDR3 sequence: CASSGGQYTEAFF. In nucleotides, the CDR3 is TGTGCCAGCAGTGGAGGACAGTACACTGAAGCTTTCTTT. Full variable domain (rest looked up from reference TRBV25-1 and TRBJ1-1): EADIYQTPRYLVIGTGKKITLECSQTMGHDKMYWYQQDPGMELHLIHYSYGVNSTEKGDLSSESTVSRIRTEHFPLTLESARPSHTSQYLCASSGGQYTEAFFGQGTRLTVV.

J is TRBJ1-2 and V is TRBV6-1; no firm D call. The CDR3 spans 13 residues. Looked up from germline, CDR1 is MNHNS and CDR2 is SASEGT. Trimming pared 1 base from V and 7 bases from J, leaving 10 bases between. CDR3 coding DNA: TGTGCCAGCAGTGAAGTTCCGACGGGTGGCTACACCTTC. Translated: CASSEVPTGGYTF.

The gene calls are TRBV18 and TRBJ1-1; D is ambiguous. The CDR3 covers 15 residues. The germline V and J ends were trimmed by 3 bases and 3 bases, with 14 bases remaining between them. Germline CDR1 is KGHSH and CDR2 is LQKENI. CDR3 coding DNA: TGTGCCAGCTCACCTATGGCGGGTACGGACACTGAAGCTTTCTTT. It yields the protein CASSPMAGTDTEAFF.

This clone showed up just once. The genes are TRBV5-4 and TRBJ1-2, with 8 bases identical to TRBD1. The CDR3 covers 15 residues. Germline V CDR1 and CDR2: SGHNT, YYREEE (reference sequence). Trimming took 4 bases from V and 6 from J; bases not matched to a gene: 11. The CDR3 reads CASSRASTGVNGYTF. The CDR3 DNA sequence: TGTGCCAGCAGCCGAGCTTCGACAGGGGTTAATGGCTACACCTTC. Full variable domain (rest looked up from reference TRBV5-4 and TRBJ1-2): ETGVTQSPTHLIKTRGQQVTLRCSSQSGHNTVSWYQQALGQGPQFIFQYYREEENGRGNFPPRFSGLQFPNYSSELNVNALELDDSALYLCASSRASTGVNGYTFGSGTRLTVV.

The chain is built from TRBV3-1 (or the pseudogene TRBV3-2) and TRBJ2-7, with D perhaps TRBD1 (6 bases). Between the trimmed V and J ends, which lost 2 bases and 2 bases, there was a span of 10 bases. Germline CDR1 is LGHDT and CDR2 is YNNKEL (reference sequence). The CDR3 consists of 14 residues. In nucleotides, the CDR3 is TGTGCCAGCAGCCAACCTGGACAGCCCTACGAGCAGTACTTC. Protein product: CASSQPGQPYEQYF.

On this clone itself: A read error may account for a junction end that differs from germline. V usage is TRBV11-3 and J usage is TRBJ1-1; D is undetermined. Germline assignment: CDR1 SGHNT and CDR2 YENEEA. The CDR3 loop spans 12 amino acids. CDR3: CASSTRPAGEVF. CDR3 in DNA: TGTGCCAGCTCGACTCGACCAGCCGGGGAGGTCTTT. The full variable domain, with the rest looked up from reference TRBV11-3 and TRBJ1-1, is EAGVVQSPRYKIIEKKQPVAFWCNPISGHNTLYWYLQNLGQGPELLIRYENEEAVDDSQLPKDRFSAERLKGVDSTLKIQPAELGDSAVYLCASSTRPAGEVFGQGTRLTVV.